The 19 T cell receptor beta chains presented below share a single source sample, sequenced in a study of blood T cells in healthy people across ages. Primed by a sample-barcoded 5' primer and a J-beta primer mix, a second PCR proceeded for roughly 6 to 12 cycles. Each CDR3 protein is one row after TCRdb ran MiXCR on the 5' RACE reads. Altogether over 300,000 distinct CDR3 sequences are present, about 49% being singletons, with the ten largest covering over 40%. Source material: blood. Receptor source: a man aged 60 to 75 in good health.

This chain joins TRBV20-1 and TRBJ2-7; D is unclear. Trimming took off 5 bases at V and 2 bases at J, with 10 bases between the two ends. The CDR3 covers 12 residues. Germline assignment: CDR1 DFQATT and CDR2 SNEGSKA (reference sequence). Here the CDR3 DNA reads TGCAGTGCTCTACCCAGACCCTACGAGCAGTACTTC. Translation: CSALPRPYEQYF.

The CDR3 is CASRFAVNQPQHF. The CDR3 nucleotides read TGTGCCAGCAGGTTCGCCGTCAATCAGCCCCAGCATTTT. The chain links TRBV19 to TRBJ1-5; D call uncertain. Trimming stripped 9 bases from V and 3 bases from J, with 12 bases between. Germline CDR1 reads LNHDA; CDR2 reads SQIVND (reference sequence). This CDR3 contains 13 residues.

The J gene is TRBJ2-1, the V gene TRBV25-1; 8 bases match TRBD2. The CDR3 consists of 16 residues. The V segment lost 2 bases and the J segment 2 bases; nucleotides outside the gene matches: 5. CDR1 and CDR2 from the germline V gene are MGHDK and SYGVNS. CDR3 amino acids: CASSEAQRGPYNEQFF. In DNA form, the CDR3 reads TGTGCCAGCAGTGAAGCCCAGCGGGGGCCCTACAATGAGCAGTTCTTC.

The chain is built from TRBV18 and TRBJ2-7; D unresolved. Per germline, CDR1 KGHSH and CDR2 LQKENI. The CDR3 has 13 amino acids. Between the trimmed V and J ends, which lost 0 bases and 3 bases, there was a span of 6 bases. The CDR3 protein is CASSPPNFYEQYF. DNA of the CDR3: TGTGCCAGCTCACCACCAAACTTCTACGAGCAGTACTTC. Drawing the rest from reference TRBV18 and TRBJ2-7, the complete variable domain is NAGVMQNPRHLVRRRGQEARLRCSPMKGHSHVYWYRQLPEEGLKFMVYLQKENIIDESGMPKERFSAEFPKEGPSILRIQQVVRGDSAAYFCASSPPNFYEQYFGPGTRLTVT.

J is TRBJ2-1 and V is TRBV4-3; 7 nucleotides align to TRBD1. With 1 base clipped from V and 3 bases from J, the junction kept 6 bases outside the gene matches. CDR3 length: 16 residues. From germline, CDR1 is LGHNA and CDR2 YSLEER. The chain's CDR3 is CASSQVATGNYNEQFF. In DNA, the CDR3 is TGCGCCAGCAGCCAAGTTGCGACAGGGAACTACAATGAGCAGTTCTTC.

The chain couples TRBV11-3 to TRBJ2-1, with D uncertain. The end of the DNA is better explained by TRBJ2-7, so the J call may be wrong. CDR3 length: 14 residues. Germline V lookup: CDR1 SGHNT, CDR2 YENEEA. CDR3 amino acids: CASSLDLSYNEQYF. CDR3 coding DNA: TGTGCCAGCAGCTTGGACCTCTCCTACAATGAGCAGTACTTC.

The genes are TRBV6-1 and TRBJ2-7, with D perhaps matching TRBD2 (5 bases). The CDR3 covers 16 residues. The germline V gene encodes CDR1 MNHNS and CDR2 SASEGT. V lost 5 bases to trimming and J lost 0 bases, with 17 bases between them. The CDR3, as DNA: TGTGCCAGCAGTTCAAGTGGTGGGAGTAGCTCCTACGAGCAGTACTTC. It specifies CASSSSGGSSSYEQYF.

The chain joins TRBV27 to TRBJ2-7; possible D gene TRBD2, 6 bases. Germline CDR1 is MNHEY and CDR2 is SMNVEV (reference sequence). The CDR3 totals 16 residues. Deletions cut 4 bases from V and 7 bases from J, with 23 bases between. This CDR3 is CASSSLVGGKTYEQYF. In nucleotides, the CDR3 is TGTGCCAGCAGTTCCCTGGTAGGCGGGAAAACTTATGAGCAGTACTTC.

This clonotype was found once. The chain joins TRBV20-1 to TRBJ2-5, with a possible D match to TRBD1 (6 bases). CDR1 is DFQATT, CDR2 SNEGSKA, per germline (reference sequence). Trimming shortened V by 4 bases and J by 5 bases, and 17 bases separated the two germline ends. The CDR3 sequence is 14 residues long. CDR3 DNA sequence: TGCAGTGCTAAAGCAGAACAGGGAATGGAGACCCAGTACTTC. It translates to CSAKAEQGMETQYF.

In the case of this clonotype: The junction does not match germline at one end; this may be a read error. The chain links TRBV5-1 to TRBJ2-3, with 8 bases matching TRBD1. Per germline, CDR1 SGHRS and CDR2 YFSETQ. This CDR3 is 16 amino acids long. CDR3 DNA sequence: TGCGCCAACAGCTTGGTCCCCAGGGGGCAGACAGATACGCAGTATTTT. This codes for CANSLVPRGQTDTQYF.

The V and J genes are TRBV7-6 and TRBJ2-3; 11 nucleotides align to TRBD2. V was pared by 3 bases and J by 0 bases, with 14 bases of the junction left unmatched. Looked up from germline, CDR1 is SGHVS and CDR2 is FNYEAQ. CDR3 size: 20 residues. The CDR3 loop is CASSFPAGTSGISSTDTQYF. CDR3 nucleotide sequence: TGTGCCAGCAGCTTCCCAGCCGGGACTAGCGGAATATCTAGCACAGATACGCAGTATTTT.

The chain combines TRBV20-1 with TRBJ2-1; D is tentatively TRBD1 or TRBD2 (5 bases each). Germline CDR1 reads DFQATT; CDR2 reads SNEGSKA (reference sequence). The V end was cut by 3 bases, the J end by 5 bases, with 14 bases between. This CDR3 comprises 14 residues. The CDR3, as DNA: TGCAGTGCTAGGGGACGGGTTCCAAACAATGAGCAGTTCTTC. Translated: CSARGRVPNNEQFF.

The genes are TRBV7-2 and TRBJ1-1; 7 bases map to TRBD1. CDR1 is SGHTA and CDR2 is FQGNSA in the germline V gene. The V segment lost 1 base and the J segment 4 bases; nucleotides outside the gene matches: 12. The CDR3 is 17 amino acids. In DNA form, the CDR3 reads TGTGCCAGCAGCTTAGGGGGAACTACAGGGGCGGGCACTGAAGCTTTCTTT. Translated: CASSLGGTTGAGTEAFF.

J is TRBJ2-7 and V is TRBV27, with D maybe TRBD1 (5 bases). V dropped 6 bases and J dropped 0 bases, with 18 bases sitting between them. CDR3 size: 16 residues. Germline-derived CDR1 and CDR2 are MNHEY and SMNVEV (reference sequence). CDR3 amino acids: CASSYSPADSSYEQYF. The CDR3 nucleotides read TGTGCCAGCAGCTATTCTCCCGCCGACAGCTCCTACGAGCAGTACTTC.

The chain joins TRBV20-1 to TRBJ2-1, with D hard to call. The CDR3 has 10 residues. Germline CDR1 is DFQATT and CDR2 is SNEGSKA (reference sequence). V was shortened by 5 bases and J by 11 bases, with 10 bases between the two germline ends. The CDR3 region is CSAEKAKQFF. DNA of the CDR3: TGCAGTGCTGAAAAAGCGAAGCAGTTCTTC.

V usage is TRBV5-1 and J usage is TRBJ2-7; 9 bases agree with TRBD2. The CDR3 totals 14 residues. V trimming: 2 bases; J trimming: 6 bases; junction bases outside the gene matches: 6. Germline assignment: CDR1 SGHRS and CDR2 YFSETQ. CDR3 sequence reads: CASSFSGGSLEQYF. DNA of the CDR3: TGCGCCAGCAGCTTTAGCGGGGGTTCCCTCGAGCAGTACTTC.

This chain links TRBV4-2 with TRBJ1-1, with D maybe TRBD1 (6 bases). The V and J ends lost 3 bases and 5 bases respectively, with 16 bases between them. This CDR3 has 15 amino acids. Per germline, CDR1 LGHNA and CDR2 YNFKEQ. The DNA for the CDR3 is TGTGCCAGCAGCCAGGGGAACAGGGTGGGAACTGAAGCTTTCTTT. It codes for CASSQGNRVGTEAFF.

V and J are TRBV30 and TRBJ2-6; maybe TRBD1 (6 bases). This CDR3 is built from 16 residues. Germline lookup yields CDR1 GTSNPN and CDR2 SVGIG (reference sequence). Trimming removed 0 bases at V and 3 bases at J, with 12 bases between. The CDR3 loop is CAWSVRGRGGANVLTF. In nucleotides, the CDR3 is TGTGCCTGGAGTGTACGGGGCAGGGGTGGGGCCAACGTCCTGACTTTC.

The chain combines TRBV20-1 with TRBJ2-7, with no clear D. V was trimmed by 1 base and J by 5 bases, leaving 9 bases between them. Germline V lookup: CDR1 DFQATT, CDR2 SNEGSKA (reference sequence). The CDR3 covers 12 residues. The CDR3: CSARGWGDEQYF. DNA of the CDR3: TGCAGTGCTAGAGGGTGGGGTGACGAGCAGTACTTC.